This T cell receptor (beta chain) was sequenced for a study of T cell responses to AZD1222 COVID-19 vaccine. Whole-study context: Combined were second doses at about 4 or about 12 weeks.

Turning to this clone: Antigen specificity is unknown.

Study-wide results and limits: Clonal diversity was possibly underestimated, and white British individuals and females predominated among donors. Increases in Spike-specific TCR breadth and depth were seen after two AZD1222 doses. Per reports, nearly half of all spike-specific TCRs target regions that are unmutated in variants.

Sequencing used immunoSEQ multiplex PCR; TCRdb keeps in-frame clones, though not all of them. The sample yields fewer than 200,000 clones, 92% seen once. V dropped 2 bases and J dropped 8 bases, with 14 bases sitting between them. The CDR3 runs to 14 residues. Germline V CDR1 and CDR2: KGHDR, SFDVKD. The sequences come from peripheral blood, collected on day 0 of AZD1222 vaccination. The chain links TRBV24-1 to TRBJ1-2; D remains ambiguous. This clonotype was obtained from an adult in good health. The CDR3 region has the DNA TGTGCCACCAGTGATTATGGGGTTACGGAAGGCTACACCTTC. Amino acids: CATSDYGVTEGYTF.